This T cell receptor (beta chain) stems from a study of T cell responses to AZD1222 COVID-19 vaccine. General study results and limits: Targets within unmutated variant regions were reportedly found for nearly half of spike-specific TCRs. Only 5 or 6 people who got AZD1222 tested seropositive at baseline. Repertoires were obtained solely post-peak T cell response. Clonal diversity was possibly underestimated; the donors were predominantly white British and more often female.

CDR3 length: 15 residues. CDR1 SGHTA and CDR2 FQGTGA come from the germline V gene. Trimming at V came to 1 base and at J to 3 bases, leaving 2 bases not matched to a gene. The assay was immunoSEQ multiplex PCR, and TCRdb's table has in-frame clones only and misses some. This table holds 120,000 to 150,000 clones, 88% found once. There are a few counts of this clone. Antigen: not known. V usage is TRBV7-3 and J usage is TRBJ2-1; TRBD2 agrees at 8 bases. The TCR was taken from an adult who received the MenACWY meningococcal vaccine as a control. The material sequenced was peripheral blood, taken 28 days after the second dose of the MenACWY control vaccine. DNA of the CDR3: TGTGCCAGCAGCTTAAACCTAGCGGGCTACAATGAGCAGTTCTTC. Protein: CASSLNLAGYNEQFF.